The sample holds a few counts of the clone carrying this T cell receptor (beta chain). This sample stems from a study of neurological immune-mediated disorders. V lost 1 base and J lost 3, with 6 bases in between. The germline V gene has CDR1 MNHNS and CDR2 SASEGT. The CDR3 has 13 amino acids. Time point reported: longitudinal time-point 2. TCRdb processed the 5' RACE reads anew with MiXCR; each CDR3 protein has one entry. The profile shows about 80,000 distinct CDR3 sequences, 5.8% of them singletons. The sequence was obtained from a woman aged 60 to 75 with multiple sclerosis. What was sequenced was PBMCs. This chain links TRBV6-1 with TRBJ1-1; D uncertain. The CDR3 sequence is CASSEGRYTEAFF. The CDR3 DNA reads TGTGCCAGCAGTGAAGGCAGATACACTGAAGCTTTCTTT.